This section outlines one T cell receptor (beta chain) sequence together with its context. Its recognized antigen is unknown. Per-nucleotide qualities are absent, and no much larger clonotype sits a single base away. This sample is part of a study of blood T cell repertoires in COVID-19 (dated by TCRdb to about 2020). In the study overall: Collaborator samples came from the United States, Italy and Spain and covered acute and convalescent phases of COVID-19. Where HLA class I and class II types were available, the types were taken from metadata supplied by the sample provider, not from assay-based typing. Deeply sampled blood TCRbeta repertoires from subjects exposed to, actively infected with, or recovered from COVID-19 were included in the dataset. The prospective study material was composed of cDNA or gDNA derived from T cells, B-cell-depleted T cells, or PBMCs. The repertoires were made available in a free public database intended to serve as a resource for research on the immune response to SARS-CoV-2. Nearly every sample came with metadata listing a de-identified subject ID, COVID-19 status, age in years and sex. The samples were drawn from two sources: the first 160 participants of the ongoing ImmuneRACE study, and fewer than 1,500 subjects contributed by 6 global collaborators. Study-wide findings and limitations: The amount of clinical and demographic metadata varied by source and participant and was provided uncurated.

TCRbeta CDR3 regions were amplified from genomic DNA using the immunoSEQ Assay, a bias-controlled multiplex PCR. On the study's bioinformatics: The number of nucleated cells in each sample was estimated from the amplification of reference gene primers within the assay. Sequence reads were collapsed and filtered to measure the absolute abundance of every unique TCRbeta CDR3 rearrangement. For each sample, productive Simpson clonality was calculated as the square root of Simpson's diversity index across productive rearrangements. TCRdb took over this immuneACCESS table, retaining in-frame rearrangements with V and J assigned. Such tables are incomplete; in checked studies, under half of the missing clones stem from an unresolved V gene, and the remainder is unexplained. V and J calls and clone size are given by that table; D and trimming were obtained from the DNA. The sample table lists 190,000 or so clones, approximately 87% of them with a count of one. Around 1% of the sample is taken by the ten largest.

The trim is 2 bases for V and 0 bases for J, with a gap of 11 bases between the germline ends. Counted from cysteine to phenylalanine, this CDR3 has 17 amino acids. Kept here is only the CDR3 DNA, which spans 51 bases and is read in frame from base 1. Taken from the germline V gene, the CDR1 and CDR2 loops are KGHSH and LQKENI. Samples from volunteer blood donors who had recovered from COVID-19 were contributed by a second Seattle source. Collaborating institutions collected whole blood in K2EDTA tubes following their own protocols. For TCRbeta analysis, collaborators shipped samples as frozen whole blood, isolated PBMCs, or DNA extracted from either of those sample types.

The chain employs TRBV18 and TRBJ1-6, with no D gene named confidently. This clonotype originated in a woman between 18 and 29 years old who had recovered from COVID-19. Source material: peripheral blood. The DNA sequence is as follows: TGTGCCAGCTCACCAGTACCCGAGAGCTCCTATAATTCACCCCTCCACTTT. Its protein reads: CASSPVPESSYNSPLHF.